The entry that follows covers one T cell receptor beta chain sequence. This specimen comes from a study of T cells and copy number aberrations in small-cell lung cancer. Germline CDR1 reads SGHTA; CDR2 reads FQGNSA. J gave up 6 bases and V 5 bases, and 11 bases lay outside the gene matches. The CDR3 sequence is 15 residues long. Generated by immunoSEQ multiplex PCR, the TCRdb table keeps only in-frame clones and is missing some. The profile shows some 540 clones, 85% to 95% of them singletons. Sequenced input: tumor tissue. This receptor was taken from a man aged 50-59 years with small cell lung cancer. The chain is built from TRBV7-2 and TRBJ1-1; 8 bases match TRBD1. The CDR3 DNA sequence: TGTGCCAGCAGCCTCCTGGTGACAGGGGTCTCTGAAGCTTTCTTT. It codes for CASSLLVTGVSEAFF.